Shown below are 5 T cell receptor beta chains from a single sample sequenced in a study of cytomegalovirus exposure and HLA in healthy donors. Primers included in the PCR were 60 Vbeta and 13 Jbeta primers. The method was immunoSEQ multiplex PCR; TCRdb's version includes in-frame clones alone and lacks a portion of them. The sample records some 180,000 clones, about 10% being singletons. The sequenced sample consisted of PBMCs. The receptors derive from a woman aged 25 to 45 in good health and CMV-seropositive.

The chain carries TRBV9 and TRBJ2-3; 8 nucleotides agree with TRBD2. Trimming took 3 bases from V and 4 from J; bases not matched to a gene: 7. This CDR3 has 15 residues. From germline, CDR1 is SGDLS and CDR2 YYNGEE. The DNA for the CDR3 is TGTGCCAGCAGCGCGACTAGCGTCGCGTCAGATACGCAGTATTTT. Amino acid sequence: CASSATSVASDTQYF.

In its sample, this clone was seen a few times. V usage is TRBV12-5 and J usage is TRBJ2-7, with 10 bases lining up with TRBD1. The germline V gene has CDR1 LGHNT and CDR2 FRNRAP. CDR3 length equals 15 residues. J lost 5 bases, V lost 1 base, and 5 bases had no gene match. CDR3 protein: CASGLADRGVNEQYF. CDR3 sequence (DNA): TGTGCTAGTGGTTTGGCGGACAGGGGGGTAAACGAGCAGTACTTC.

V is TRBV6-4 and J is TRBJ2-3; D perhaps matches TRBD2 (5 bases). This CDR3 is built from 16 residues. Trimming pared 5 bases from V and 0 bases from J, leaving 15 bases between. Germline V gives CDR1 MRHNA, CDR2 SNTAGT. DNA of the CDR3: TGTGCCAGCAGTACCTACGGACTCGGGAGCACAGATACGCAGTATTTT. Translation gives CASSTYGLGSTDTQYF.

This clone has a handful of counts. The CDR3, as DNA: TGTGCCAGCAGTGTGGCGCTAGACAGGGCCTATGGCTACACCTTC. It translates to CASSVALDRAYGYTF. The genes are TRBV6-1 and TRBJ1-2; 7 nucleotides line up with TRBD1. V gave up 4 bases and J gave up 4 bases; unmatched junction bases: 9. Per germline, CDR1 MNHNS and CDR2 SASEGT. The CDR3 has 15 residues.

V is TRBV2 and J is TRBJ2-7; the match to TRBD2 covers 10 bases. The CDR3 totals 14 residues. V was clipped by 7 bases and J by 2 bases; unmatched bases: 5. The germline V gene has CDR1 SNHLY and CDR2 FYNNEI. The CDR3 DNA is TGTGCCAGCAAAGAGCGGGAGGGACCCTACGAGCAGTACTTC. Protein: CASKEREGPYEQYF.